This T cell receptor (beta chain) is from a study of blood T cell repertoires in COVID-19. Across the whole study: Acute and convalescent COVID-19 samples came from the United States, Italy and Spain. Sample material is recorded as cDNA or gDNA derived from T cells, B-cell-depleted T cells, or PBMCs.

The CDR3 runs 14 residues. Germline-derived CDR1 and CDR2 are MNHEY and SMNVEV (reference sequence). V lost 9 bases to trimming and J lost 2 bases, with 13 bases between them. Sequenced by immunoSEQ multiplex PCR; TCRdb stores in-frame clones only, minus some. The sample lists under 400,000 clones; 90% were seen once. Enrolled during active infection, Seattle patients were then followed longitudinally. The source of this sequence is a woman aged 25 to 39 with COVID-19, enrolled during active disease. Sequences were obtained from peripheral blood. The rearrangement links TRBV27 to TRBJ1-4; D may be TRBD1 (6 bases). The CDR3 is CASGIDRTNEKLFF. In DNA form, the CDR3 reads TGTGCCAGTGGAATCGACAGGACTAATGAAAAACTGTTTTTT.